The 7 T cell receptor beta chains below all came from one sample that was sequenced in a study of T cell responses to AZD1222 COVID-19 vaccine. Measured with immunoSEQ multiplex PCR; TCRdb has only the in-frame clones, and not every one. The sample gives under 200,000 clones, around nine tenths of which show up once; 0.85% to 1.2% is in the top ten. Sequenced material: peripheral blood, taken 28 days after the second AZD1222 dose. The receptors were gathered from an adult who received the AZD1222 COVID-19 vaccine.

The chain combines TRBV7-9 with TRBJ1-1, with D unclear. This CDR3 region has 15 residues. V was cut by 5 bases and J by 2 bases, with 15 bases left in between. CDR1 is SEHNR and CDR2 is FQNEAQ in the germline V gene (reference sequence). This CDR3 is CASSPNPLLNTEAFF. As DNA, the CDR3 is TGTGCCAGCAGCCCAAACCCCCTGTTAAACACTGAAGCTTTCTTT. Drawing the rest from reference TRBV7-9 and TRBJ1-1, the complete variable domain is DTGVSQNPRHKITKRGQNVTFRCDPISEHNRLYWYRQTLGQGPEFLTYFQNEAQLEKSRLLSDRFSAERPKGSFSTLEIQRTEQGDSAMYLCASSPNPLLNTEAFFGQGTRLTVV.

The rearrangement links TRBV4-1 to TRBJ2-7; the D gene is possibly TRBD1 (5 bases). This CDR3 contains 15 residues. Looked up from germline, CDR1 is MGHRA and CDR2 is YSYEKL. The ends were cut back, 5 bases at V and 0 bases at J, with 14 bases in the middle. Written as DNA, the CDR3 is TGCGCCAGCAGCTTCTTACAGGTCCCCTCCTACGAGCAGTACTTC. It codes for CASSFLQVPSYEQYF.

This clone was seen only once. The chain has TRBV20-1 and TRBJ1-4; 7 nucleotides agree with TRBD1. Trimming took 3 bases from V and 8 from J; bases not matched to a gene: 6. This CDR3 comprises 13 residues. The germline CDR1 and CDR2 sequences are DFQATT and SNEGSKA (reference sequence). DNA for the CDR3: TGCAGTGCTAGTGAGGGGGCGTCGGAAAAACTGTTTTTT. It encodes CSASEGASEKLFF.

The V gene is TRBV19, the J gene TRBJ1-6, with a tentative D call TRBD1 (6 bases). Per germline, CDR1 LNHDA and CDR2 SQIVND (reference sequence). The CDR3 runs to 13 residues. CDR3 nucleotides: TGTATGGGGGAAGGAGGGGGGAATTCACCCCTCCACTTT. Protein product: CMGEGGGNSPLHF.

The chain is built from TRBV30 and TRBJ1-2, with no clear D. The CDR3 is made up of 13 amino acids. From germline, CDR1 is GTSNPN and CDR2 SVGIG (reference sequence). Trimming took 0 bases from V and 4 from J, leaving 9 bases between them. This chain's CDR3 is CAWSVLRAYGYTF. CDR3 DNA sequence: TGTGCCTGGAGTGTACTCCGGGCCTATGGCTACACCTTC.

This clone was picked up a small number of times. The chain is built from TRBV19 and TRBJ2-7, with D uncertain. CDR1 and CDR2 from the germline V gene are LNHDA and SQIVND (reference sequence). CDR3 length: 14 residues. V was cut by 7 bases and J by 3 bases, with 16 bases left in between. CDR3 DNA sequence: TGTGCCAGTAATAGACATAAAAGGGACTACGAGCAGTACTTC. Its protein is CASNRHKRDYEQYF.

The chain carries TRBV27 and TRBJ1-6, with D possibly being TRBD1 (6 bases). The CDR3 extends over 15 amino acids. From germline, CDR1 is MNHEY and CDR2 SMNVEV (reference sequence). V lost 9 bases and J lost 2, with 14 bases in between. CDR3 region: CASTKRQAYNSPLHF. CDR3 nucleotide sequence: TGTGCCAGTACAAAAAGACAGGCCTATAATTCACCCCTCCACTTT.